Only a few counts were recorded for the clone carrying this T cell receptor beta chain. The sample originates from a study of blood T cell repertoires in COVID-19. Clones were sequenced by immunoSEQ multiplex PCR, and TCRdb holds only the in-frame ones, with some missing. The table has fewer than 250,000 clones, roughly four fifths seen once; the top ten hold about 4.8%. Trimming at V came to 3 bases and at J to 3 bases, leaving 8 bases not matched to a gene. Germline V gene data show CDR1 as SGHRS and CDR2 as YFSETQ. The CDR3 is made up of 15 amino acids. Sequenced material: peripheral blood. This sequence joins TRBV5-1 and TRBJ1-1; TRBD1 matches at 7 bases. The sequence derives from a woman aged 70-85 years with acute or convalescent COVID-19. CDR3 DNA: TGCGCCAGCAGCTCCAGACAGGGTGCATACACTGAAGCTTTCTTT. As protein: CASSSRQGAYTEAFF. Combining the CDR3 with reference TRBV5-1 and TRBJ1-1 gives the whole variable domain KAGVTQTPRYLIKTRGQQVTLSCSPISGHRSVSWYQQTPGQGLQFLFEYFSETQRNKGNFPGRFSGRQFSNSRSEMNVSTLELGDSALYLCASSSRQGAYTEAFFGQGTRLTVV.